This is a list of T cell receptor beta chains from one sample in a study of Ad26.COV2.S vaccination and SARS-CoV-2 variants. Some clones are missing from TCRdb's copy, which holds only in-frame ones; the method was immunoSEQ multiplex PCR. The table shows roughly 410,000 clones, with roughly 80% occurring only once. Specimen: peripheral blood, collected in a trial of Ad26.COV2.S vaccine versus placebo. The receptors here all came from a person aged 18-60 years who received the Ad26.COV2.S COVID-19 vaccine or a placebo. Each CDR3 is given with its conserved first and last residue. The order of the fields is J gene, clone size, D gene, CDR3 length, V gene, CDR3 protein, CDR3 DNA. D genes are given only for firm matches. Size values are once, few and many counts, or a class for expanded clones, and some rows have none.

TRBJ1-5,once,TRBD1,14,TRBV5-1,CASSFRTGAQPQHF,TGCGCCAGCTCCTTTAGGACAGGGGCACAGCCCCAGCATTTT
TRBJ2-5,NA,TRBD2,16,TRBV5-1,CASSWGTSGPQETQYF,TGCGCCAGCAGCTGGGGGACTAGCGGACCCCAAGAGACCCAGTACTTC
TRBJ2-1,NA,TRBD2,16,TRBV6-6,CASSEASGLSYNEQFF,TGTGCCAGCTCGGAGGCTAGCGGCCTCTCCTACAATGAGCAGTTCTTC
TRBJ1-5,NA,NA,14,TRBV7-9,CASSFLGGNQPQHF,TGTGCCAGCAGCTTTTTGGGAGGCAATCAGCCCCAGCATTTT
TRBJ2-7,NA,NA,12,TRBV7-9,CASSSVSNEQYF,TGTGCCAGCAGCTCGGTATCGAACGAGCAGTACTTC
TRBJ1-2,NA,NA,15,TRBV4-3,CASSQDEGGSYGYTF,TGCGCCAGCAGCCAAGATGAGGGAGGGTCCTATGGCTACACCTTC
TRBJ2-1,NA,TRBD2,17,TRBV2,CASTIPGDLAGYNEQFF,TGTGCCAGCACCATCCCAGGGGATCTAGCGGGGTACAATGAGCAGTTCTTC
TRBJ2-1,NA,TRBD1,12,TRBV2,CASRDRVAEQFF,TGTGCCAGCAGGGACAGGGTGGCTGAGCAGTTCTTC
TRBJ1-1,NA,NA,12,TRBV6-5,CASSRTNTEAFF,TGTGCCAGCAGCAGGACGAACACTGAAGCTTTCTTT
TRBJ1-1,NA,NA,15,TRBV4-1,CASSQGPLLNTEAFF,TGCGCCAGCAGCCAGGGTCCCCTATTGAACACTGAAGCTTTCTTT
TRBJ1-5,NA,NA,13,TRBV27,CASSSWANQPQHF,TGTGCCAGCAGTTCATGGGCGAATCAGCCCCAGCATTTT
TRBJ2-3,NA,NA,14,TRBV11-3,CASSFTGTTDTQYF,TGTGCCAGCAGCTTCACGGGGACGACAGATACGCAGTATTTT
TRBJ2-2,once,TRBD2,15,TRBV19,CASSFLAGATGELFF,TGTGCCAGTAGTTTCCTAGCGGGAGCCACCGGGGAGCTGTTTTTT
TRBJ1-2,NA,NA,16,TRBV6-1,CASSEAKGVTGYGYTF,TGTGCCAGCAGTGAAGCAAAGGGGGTTACGGGCTATGGCTACACCTTC
TRBJ1-5,NA,NA,14,TRBV9,CASSVEGDYGPQHF,TGTGCCAGCAGCGTAGAAGGTGATTATGGGCCCCAGCATTTT
TRBJ2-3,NA,NA,11,TRBV12-5,CASGSPHTQYF,TGTGCTAGTGGAAGTCCCCATACGCAGTATTTT
TRBJ1-2,NA,NA,13,TRBV30,CAWSVLGVHGYTF,TGTGCCTGGAGTGTGCTCGGGGTCCATGGCTACACCTTC
TRBJ1-2,NA,NA,13,TRBV5-4,CASSPSYEGGYTF,TGTGCCAGCAGCCCGTCTTACGAAGGGGGCTACACCTTC
TRBJ2-4,NA,NA,15,TRBV18,CASSPIKTAKNIQYF,TGTGCCAGCTCACCGATAAAGACAGCCAAAAACATTCAGTACTTC
TRBJ2-6,NA,NA,14,TRBV5-1,CASSWGSGANVLTF,TGCGCCAGCAGCTGGGGCTCTGGGGCCAACGTCCTGACTTTC
TRBJ1-3,NA,NA,16,TRBV6-5,CASSYSGHNSGNTIYF,TGTGCCAGCAGTTACTCGGGACATAACTCTGGAAACACCATATATTTT
TRBJ2-1,NA,TRBD2,13,TRBV11-2,CASRTPGGNEQFF,TGTGCCAGCCGAACCCCCGGGGGGAATGAGCAGTTCTTC
TRBJ2-3,NA,TRBD2,15,TRBV11-1,CASSFRTSGGDTQYF,TGTGCCAGCAGCTTTAGGACTAGCGGGGGGGATACGCAGTATTTT
TRBJ2-3,NA,NA,14,TRBV27,CASSIRDGTDTQYF,TGTGCCAGCAGTATCAGGGATGGGACAGATACGCAGTATTTT
TRBJ2-5,NA,TRBD1,15,TRBV18,CASSPPQGGGETQYF,TGTGCCAGCTCACCACCACAAGGGGGCGGAGAGACCCAGTACTTC
TRBJ1-1,NA,NA,13,TRBV5-6,CASSFGRLGEAFF,TGTGCCAGCAGCTTTGGACGGTTGGGTGAAGCTTTCTTT
TRBJ2-7,once,NA,14,TRBV11-1,CASSPRDTAYEQYF,TGTGCCAGCAGCCCTAGGGACACTGCCTACGAGCAGTACTTC
TRBJ1-1,NA,NA,13,TRBV11-2,CASSLMPEGGAFF,TGTGCCAGCAGCTTAATGCCGGAAGGGGGGGCTTTCTTT
TRBJ2-1,once,TRBD2,16,TRBV24-1,CATSDALAGINNEQFF,TGTGCCACCAGTGATGCACTAGCGGGAATAAACAATGAGCAGTTCTTC
TRBJ2-3,NA,NA,14,TRBV11-2,CASSLSSALRTQYF,TGTGCCAGCAGCTTATCTTCCGCCCTACGTACGCAGTATTTT
TRBJ2-1,once,TRBD2,16,TRBV6-6,CASSRYGTSGGNEQFF,TGTGCCAGCAGTAGATACGGGACTAGCGGGGGGAATGAGCAGTTCTTC
TRBJ2-1,NA,NA,15,TRBV9,CASSVEGVPYNEQFF,TGTGCCAGCAGCGTAGAAGGGGTGCCCTACAATGAGCAGTTCTTC
TRBJ2-1,NA,TRBD2,15,TRBV5-1,CASSAQGGSYNEQFF,TGCGCCAGCAGCGCTCAGGGAGGGTCCTACAATGAGCAGTTCTTC
TRBJ2-1,NA,NA,12,TRBV3-1/TRBV3-2,CASSLRVGEQFF,TGTGCCAGCAGCCTCAGGGTTGGCGAGCAGTTCTTC
TRBJ1-6,NA,NA,16,TRBV4-2,CASSPRITSEESPLHF,TGTGCCAGCAGCCCCAGAATTACATCGGAGGAATCACCCCTCCACTTT
TRBJ1-2,NA,NA,12,TRBV4-2,CASSQYPYGYTF,TGTGCCAGCAGCCAATATCCCTATGGCTACACCTTC
TRBJ1-5,NA,NA,14,TRBV2,CASSADGLNQPQHF,TGTGCCAGCAGCGCGGACGGACTCAATCAGCCCCAGCATTTT
TRBJ1-5,NA,NA,16,TRBV2,CASSDSGLYSNQPQHF,TGTGCCAGCAGTGATTCAGGTCTTTATAGCAATCAGCCCCAGCATTTT
TRBJ1-2,NA,TRBD1,15,TRBV28,CASSSLWDRDYGYTF,TGTGCCAGCAGTTCTCTTTGGGACAGGGACTATGGCTACACCTTC
TRBJ1-2,once,TRBD1,14,TRBV27,CASSFGGQGFGYTF,TGTGCCAGCAGTTTCGGGGGACAGGGGTTTGGCTACACCTTC
TRBJ2-3,NA,TRBD2,16,TRBV11-2,CASTTMGRDYRNTQYF,TGTGCCAGCACCACCATGGGTAGGGACTACAGAAATACGCAGTATTTT
TRBJ1-1,NA,NA,15,TRBV6-2/TRBV6-3,CASSFMDRLNTEAFF,TGTGCCAGCAGTTTTATGGACAGACTGAACACTGAAGCTTTCTTT
TRBJ2-7,NA,NA,15,TRBV27,CASTSLKGGRGEQYF,TGTGCCAGCACCTCGCTTAAGGGGGGCCGAGGGGAGCAGTACTTC
TRBJ2-2,few,TRBD1,15,TRBV5-5,CASRSWTGQAGELFF,TGTGCCAGCAGGTCCTGGACAGGGCAAGCCGGGGAGCTGTTTTTT
TRBJ2-3,NA,TRBD2,14,TRBV11-1,CASSIAGTTDTQYF,TGTGCCAGCAGCATAGCGGGGACCACAGATACGCAGTATTTT
TRBJ1-6,NA,TRBD1,14,TRBV2,CASRDRGYNSPLHF,TGTGCCAGCAGGGACAGGGGCTATAATTCACCCCTCCACTTT
TRBJ2-1,NA,NA,15,TRBV12-2,CASRLTGRLFNEQFF,TGTGCAAGTCGCTTAACCGGACGGCTTTTCAATGAGCAGTTCTTC
TRBJ2-7,many,NA,13,TRBV5-1,CASSGGTLYEQYF,TGCGCCAGCAGCGGGGGAACACTTTACGAGCAGTACTTC
TRBJ2-7,NA,TRBD1,13,TRBV5-4,CASSLTGANEQYF,TGTGCCAGCAGCTTGACAGGGGCGAACGAGCAGTACTTC
TRBJ2-7,NA,NA,12,TRBV21-1,CASSMRQVGLYF,TGTGCCAGCAGCATGCGACAGGTCGGCCTGTACTTC
TRBJ2-7,NA,TRBD1,16,TRBV4-3,CASSRDPGQGGYEQYF,TGCGCCAGCAGCCGGGACCCGGGACAGGGGGGATACGAGCAGTACTTC
TRBJ1-4,NA,TRBD1,19,TRBV12-5,CASGLVLDGQVATNEKLFF,TGTGCTAGTGGTTTGGTTCTCGACGGACAGGTTGCAACTAATGAAAAACTGTTTTTT
TRBJ2-7,NA,NA,15,TRBV5-4,CASSSTIPPRSKQYF,TGTGCCAGCAGCTCCACGATCCCTCCCCGCTCAAAGCAGTACTTC
TRBJ1-2,NA,NA,13,TRBV3-1/TRBV3-2,CASSPHAGAGYTF,TGTGCCAGCAGCCCCCACGCGGGGGCCGGCTACACCTTC